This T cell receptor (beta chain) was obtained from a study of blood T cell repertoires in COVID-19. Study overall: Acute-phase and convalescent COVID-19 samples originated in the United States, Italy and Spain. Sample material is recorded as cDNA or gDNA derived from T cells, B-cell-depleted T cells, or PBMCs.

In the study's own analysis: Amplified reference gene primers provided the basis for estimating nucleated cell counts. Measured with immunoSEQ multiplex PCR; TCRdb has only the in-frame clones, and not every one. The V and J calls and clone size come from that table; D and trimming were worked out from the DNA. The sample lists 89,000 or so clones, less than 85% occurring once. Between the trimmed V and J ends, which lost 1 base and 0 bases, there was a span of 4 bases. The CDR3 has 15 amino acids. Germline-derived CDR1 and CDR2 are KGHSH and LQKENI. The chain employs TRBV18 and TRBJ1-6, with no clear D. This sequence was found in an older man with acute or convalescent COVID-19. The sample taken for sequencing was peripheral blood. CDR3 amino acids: CASSPRSSYNSPLHF. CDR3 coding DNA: TGTGCCAGCTCACCACGGAGCTCCTATAATTCACCCCTCCACTTT.